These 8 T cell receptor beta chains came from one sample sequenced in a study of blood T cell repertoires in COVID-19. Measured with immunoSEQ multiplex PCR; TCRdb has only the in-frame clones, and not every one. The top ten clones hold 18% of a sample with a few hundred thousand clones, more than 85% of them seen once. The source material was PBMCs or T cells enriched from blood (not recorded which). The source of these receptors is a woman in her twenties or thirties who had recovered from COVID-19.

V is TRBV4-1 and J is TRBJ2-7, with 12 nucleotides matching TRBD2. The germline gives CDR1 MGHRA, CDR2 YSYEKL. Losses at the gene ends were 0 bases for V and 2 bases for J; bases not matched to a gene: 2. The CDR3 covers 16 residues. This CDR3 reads CASSQESSGRAYEQYF. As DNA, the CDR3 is TGCGCCAGCAGCCAAGAATCTAGCGGGAGGGCCTACGAGCAGTACTTC.

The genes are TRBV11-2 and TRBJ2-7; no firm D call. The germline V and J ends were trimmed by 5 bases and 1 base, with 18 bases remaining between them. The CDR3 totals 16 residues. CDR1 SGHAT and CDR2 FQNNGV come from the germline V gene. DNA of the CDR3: TGTGCCAGCAGCCGGGTTGGGTTCTTAGGTTCCTACGAGCAGTACTTC. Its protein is CASSRVGFLGSYEQYF.

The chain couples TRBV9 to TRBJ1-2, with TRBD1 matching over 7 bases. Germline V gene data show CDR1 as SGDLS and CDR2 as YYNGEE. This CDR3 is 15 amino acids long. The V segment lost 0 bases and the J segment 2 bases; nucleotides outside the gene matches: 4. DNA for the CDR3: TGTGCCAGCAGCGTAGTGGGGACAGTGAACTATGGCTACACCTTC. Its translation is CASSVVGTVNYGYTF. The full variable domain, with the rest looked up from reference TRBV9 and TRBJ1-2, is DSGVTQTPKHLITATGQRVTLRCSPRSGDLSVYWYQQSLDQGLQFLIQYYNGEERAKGNILERFSAQQFPDLHSELNLSSLELGDSALYFCASSVVGTVNYGYTFGSGTRLTVV.

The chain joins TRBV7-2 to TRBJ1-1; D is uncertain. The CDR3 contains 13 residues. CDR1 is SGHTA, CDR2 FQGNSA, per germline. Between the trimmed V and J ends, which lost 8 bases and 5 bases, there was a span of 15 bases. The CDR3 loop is CASGGSRYTEAFF. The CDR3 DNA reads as TGTGCCAGCGGCGGTTCTCGGTATACTGAAGCTTTCTTT. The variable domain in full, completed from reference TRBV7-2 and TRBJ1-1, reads GAGVSQSPSNKVTEKGKDVELRCDPISGHTALYWYRQSLGQGLEFLIYFQGNSAPDKSGLPSDRFSAERTGGSVSTLTIQRTQQEDSAVYLCASGGSRYTEAFFGQGTRLTVV.

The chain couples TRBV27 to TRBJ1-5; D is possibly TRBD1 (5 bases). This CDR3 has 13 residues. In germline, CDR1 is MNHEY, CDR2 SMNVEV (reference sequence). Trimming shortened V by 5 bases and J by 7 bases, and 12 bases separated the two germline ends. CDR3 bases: TGTGCCAGCAGTCCTGGGGCGCAACAGCCCCAGCATTTT. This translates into CASSPGAQQPQHF.

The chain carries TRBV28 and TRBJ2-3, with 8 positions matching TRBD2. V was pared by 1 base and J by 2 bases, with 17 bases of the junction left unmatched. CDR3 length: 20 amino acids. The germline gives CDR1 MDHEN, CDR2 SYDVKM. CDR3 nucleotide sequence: TGTGCCAGCAGTTTATTAATCCCACCCTATAGCGGGAAACCCACAGATACGCAGTATTTT. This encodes CASSLLIPPYSGKPTDTQYF.

This chain's CDR3 is CASSAGVNSPLHF. CDR3 sequence (DNA): TGTGCCAGTAGTGCGGGGGTAAATTCACCCCTCCACTTT. The chain has TRBV19 and TRBJ1-6; possibly TRBD1 for D (5 bases). V gave up 5 bases and J gave up 7 bases, with 9 bases separating them. CDR3 length: 13 amino acids. Germline V gives CDR1 LNHDA, CDR2 SQIVND (reference sequence).

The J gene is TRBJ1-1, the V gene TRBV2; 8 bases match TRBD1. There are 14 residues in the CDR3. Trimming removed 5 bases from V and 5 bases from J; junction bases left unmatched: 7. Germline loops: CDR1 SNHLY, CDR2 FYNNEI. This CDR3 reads CASSSWTGWTEAFF. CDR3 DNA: TGTGCCAGCAGTTCTTGGACAGGGTGGACTGAAGCTTTCTTT. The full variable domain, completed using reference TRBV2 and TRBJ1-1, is EPEVTQTPSHQVTQMGQEVILRCVPISNHLYFYWYRQILGQKVEFLVSFYNNEISEKSEIFDDQFSVERPDGSNFTLKIRSTKLEDSAMYFCASSSWTGWTEAFFGQGTRLTVV.